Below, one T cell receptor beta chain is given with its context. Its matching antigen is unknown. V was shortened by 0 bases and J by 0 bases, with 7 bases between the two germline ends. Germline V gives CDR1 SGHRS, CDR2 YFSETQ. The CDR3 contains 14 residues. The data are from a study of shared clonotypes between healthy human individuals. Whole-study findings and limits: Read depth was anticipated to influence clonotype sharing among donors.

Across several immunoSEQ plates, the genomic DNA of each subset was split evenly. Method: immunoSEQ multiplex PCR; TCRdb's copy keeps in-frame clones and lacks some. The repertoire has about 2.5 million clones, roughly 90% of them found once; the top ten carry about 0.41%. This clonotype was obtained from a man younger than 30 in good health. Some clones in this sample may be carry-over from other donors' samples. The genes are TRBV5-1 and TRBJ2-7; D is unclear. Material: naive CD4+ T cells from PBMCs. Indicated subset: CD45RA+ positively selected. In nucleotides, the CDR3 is TGCGCCAGCAGCTTGGAACACAACTCCTACGAGCAGTACTTC. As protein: CASSLEHNSYEQYF.